This TCR beta chain appears in the sequencing data of a study of cytomegalovirus exposure and HLA in healthy donors. A multiplex PCR was run with 60 Vbeta primers and 13 Jbeta primers. Clones were read by immunoSEQ multiplex PCR, and TCRdb kept only the in-frame ones, dropping some. The sample lists some 140,000 clones; 65% to 85% were seen once. In its sample, this clone ranks as medium-sized. Its antigen remains unidentified. The CDR3 loop spans 17 amino acids. The trim removed 5 bases at V and 1 base at J, leaving 8 bases unmatched. Germline-derived CDR1 and CDR2 are SSHAT and FNYEAQ (reference sequence). Study-level points and caveats: There were approximately 150 TCR beta chains listed as cytomegalovirus-associated. It was in a later analysis that TCR association rates were seen to vary by HLA locus, highest for DRB1 and lowest for HLA-C.

What was sequenced was PBMCs. The TCR comes from a woman between 35 and 50 years old in good health and CMV-seropositive. This chain links TRBV7-7 with TRBJ2-5, with TRBD2 matching 12 bases. CDR3 sequence: CASSLGLAGNAQETQYF. The CDR3 nucleotides are TGTGCCAGCAGCCTAGGACTAGCGGGAAACGCCCAAGAGACCCAGTACTTC.